These 22 T cell receptor beta chains were sequenced from one sample in a study of cytomegalovirus exposure and HLA in healthy donors listed by TCRdb under 2017. The library came from the immunoSEQ multiplex PCR assay. A mixture of 60 forward primers for TCR Vbeta segments and 13 reverse primers for TCR Jbeta segments was used in the multiplex PCR. This immuneACCESS table, as held by TCRdb, lists in-frame sequences with V and J called but not all clones. Of the missing ones, under half trace to an unresolved V gene in checked studies; the others have no known cause. In all, the sample holds over 150,000 clones, and roughly 80% of those were seen once. The top ten clonotypes cover about 7% of the sample. Sequenced input: PBMCs. Receptor source: a woman younger than 45 in good health and CMV-seropositive.

This chain joins TRBV4-3 and TRBJ2-3; the D is unclear. The CDR3 loop spans 15 amino acids. CDR1 and CDR2 (germline): LGHNA, YSLEER. V lost 1 base to trimming and J lost 1 base, with 9 bases between them. This chain's CDR3 is CASSQGSTRTDTQYF. The DNA of the CDR3 is TGCGCCAGCAGCCAAGGATCGACTCGCACAGATACGCAGTATTTT.

This sequence joins TRBV7-2 and TRBJ1-3; D is possibly TRBD1 (5 bases). CDR1 and CDR2 (germline): SGHTA, FQGNSA. CDR3 size: 14 residues. Trimming removed 3 bases at V and 6 bases at J, with 12 bases between. The CDR3 is CASSFDWGPNTIYF. The CDR3 DNA follows: TGTGCCAGCAGCTTTGACTGGGGCCCAAACACCATATATTTT.

V gene TRBV28 combines with J gene TRBJ1-1, with D perhaps matching TRBD1 (6 bases). CDR1 and CDR2 from the germline V gene are MDHEN and SYDVKM. With 5 bases removed from V and 5 bases from J, the gap between germline ends came to 18 bases. The CDR3 is made up of 15 amino acids. The CDR3 sequence is CASSRPGVGVTEAFF. The CDR3 nucleotides read TGTGCCAGCAGTCGACCAGGGGTAGGGGTAACTGAAGCTTTCTTT.

CDR3 nucleotides: TGTGCCAGCAGCGTAGTCCCGGGGGGGACCTACGAGCAGTACTTC. Amino acid sequence: CASSVVPGGTYEQYF. This chain connects TRBV9 to TRBJ2-7, with 8 bases matching TRBD2. CDR1 and CDR2 from the germline V gene are SGDLS and YYNGEE. V trimming: 0 bases; J trimming: 2 bases; junction bases outside the gene matches: 4. The CDR3 loop spans 15 amino acids.

The chain joins TRBV29-1 to TRBJ1-1; 9 bases are a match to TRBD1. The length of the CDR3 is 17 residues. V lost 3 bases, J lost 3 bases, and 14 bases stayed unmatched. Germline lookup yields CDR1 SQVTM and CDR2 ANQGSEA. The CDR3 region has the DNA TGCAGCGTTGATTTGCGTATAACAGGGGGCCGGTACACTGAAGCTTTCTTT. It is translated as CSVDLRITGGRYTEAFF.

The rearrangement uses TRBV9 and TRBJ2-2; 9 nucleotides agree with TRBD1. Germline-derived CDR1 and CDR2 are SGDLS and YYNGEE. This CDR3 contains 17 residues. V gave up 4 bases and J gave up 3 bases; unmatched junction bases: 10. CDR3 amino acids: CASSTQWDRVDTGELFF. The DNA for the CDR3 is TGTGCCAGCAGCACGCAATGGGACAGGGTTGACACCGGGGAGCTGTTTTTT.

The chain recombines TRBV13 with TRBJ2-3; D remains ambiguous. V shed 0 bases and J shed 0 bases, with 4 bases lying between them. The CDR3 sequence is 14 residues long. The germline CDR1 and CDR2 sequences are PRHDT and FYEKMQ (reference sequence). The CDR3 region has the DNA TGTGCCAGCAGCTTAGGGGCCAGCACAGATACGCAGTATTTT. Protein sequence: CASSLGASTDTQYF. Full variable domain (rest looked up from reference TRBV13 and TRBJ2-3): AAGVIQSPRHLIKEKRETATLKCYPIPRHDTVYWYQQGPGQDPQFLISFYEKMQSDKGSIPDRFSAQQFSDYHSELNMSSLELGDSALYFCASSLGASTDTQYFGPGTRLTVL.

The rearrangement uses TRBV4-3 and TRBJ2-7; perhaps TRBD2 as D (6 bases). Germline CDR1 reads LGHNA; CDR2 reads YSLEER. The CDR3 contains 15 residues. V was cut by 2 bases and J by 4 bases, with 15 bases left in between. Here the CDR3 DNA reads TGCGCCAGCAGCCAATCACCTTTTGGAGGGTACGAGCAGTACTTC. Protein: CASSQSPFGGYEQYF.

This clone was seen a handful of times. J is TRBJ2-7 and V is TRBV4-3, with D possibly TRBD1 on 6 matching bases. From germline, CDR1 is LGHNA and CDR2 YSLEER. This CDR3 comprises 14 residues. Trimming stripped 1 base from V and 1 base from J, with 8 bases between. Written as DNA, the CDR3 is TGCGCCAGCAGCCAAGTCACAGGGTCCTACGAGCAGTACTTC. Translating gives CASSQVTGSYEQYF.

Notes on this clone: Relative to the germline gene, one junction end is altered; a read error may explain this. The chain has TRBV9 and TRBJ1-1; D ambiguous. This CDR3 spans 8 amino acids. Per the germline V gene, CDR1 is SGDLS and CDR2 is YYNGEE. The CDR3 reads CASSPTNF. The DNA for the CDR3 is TGTGCCAGCAGCCCGACTAACTTT.

This chain uses TRBV4-1 with TRBJ1-2, with TRBD1 as a possible D gene (6 bases). V was pared by 4 bases and J by 2 bases, with 14 bases between. Per germline, CDR1 MGHRA and CDR2 YSYEKL. The CDR3 has 15 residues. Written as DNA, the CDR3 is TGCGCCAGCAGCCCAGAGCTAACAGGGAACTATGGCTACACCTTC. Its protein product is CASSPELTGNYGYTF.

J is TRBJ2-7 and V is TRBV7-3, with TRBD2 matching 8 bases. The CDR3 extends over 13 amino acids. Germline trimming cut 5 bases from V and 5 bases from J; bases unmatched to any gene: 5. Looked up from germline, CDR1 is SGHTA and CDR2 is FQGTGA. The CDR3: CASSQTSDHEQYF. In nucleotides, the CDR3 is TGTGCCAGCAGCCAGACTAGCGACCACGAGCAGTACTTC.

The chain couples TRBV5-1 to TRBJ2-1; TRBD1 might be the D (6 bases). The germline V gene has CDR1 SGHRS and CDR2 YFSETQ. The CDR3 is 15 amino acids. Trimming removed 0 bases at V and 0 bases at J, with 7 bases between. In DNA form, the CDR3 reads TGCGCCAGCAGCTTGGGGGACACCTCCTACAATGAGCAGTTCTTC. Translated, it gives CASSLGDTSYNEQFF.

The chain carries TRBV2 and TRBJ2-2, with a possible D match to TRBD1 (6 bases). The V end lost 9 bases, the J end lost 3 bases, and 14 bases lay between the germline ends. The CDR3 length is 14 residues. Germline V lookup: CDR1 SNHLY, CDR2 FYNNEI. CDR3 in amino acids: CASTGRWDTGELFF. DNA for the CDR3: TGTGCCAGTACAGGGAGATGGGACACCGGGGAGCTGTTTTTT.

This chain joins TRBV15 and TRBJ2-1, with 7 positions matching TRBD1. With V trimmed by 1 base and J by 6 bases, 0 bases remained unmatched. CDR1 and CDR2 (germline): LNHNV, YYDKDF (reference sequence). The CDR3 totals 13 residues. The CDR3 DNA follows: TGTGCCACCAGCAGAGCAGGGGGCAATGAGCAGTTCTTC. It is translated as CATSRAGGNEQFF.

This clone was observed a single time. The chain combines TRBV11-2 with TRBJ2-4, with D perhaps matching TRBD1 (6 bases). CDR1 SGHAT and CDR2 FQNNGV come from the germline V gene. This CDR3 contains 16 residues. Trimming pared 5 bases from V and 0 bases from J, leaving 14 bases between. The CDR3 DNA reads as TGTGCCAGCAGCCATGGGACATTCTTAGCCAAAAACATTCAGTACTTC. It specifies CASSHGTFLAKNIQYF.

The chain has TRBV7-2 and TRBJ1-5, with 10 bases identical to TRBD1. V dropped 4 bases and J dropped 2; count of bases not matched to a gene: 8. There are 17 residues in the CDR3. Per germline, CDR1 SGHTA and CDR2 FQGNSA. CDR3 sequence reads: CASSSNPGTGGNQPQHF. Written as DNA, the CDR3 is TGTGCCAGCAGCTCCAACCCCGGGACAGGGGGCAATCAGCCCCAGCATTTT.

This clone was seen a single time. This sequence joins TRBV4-3 and TRBJ2-3; 7 nucleotides align to TRBD1. The germline CDR1 and CDR2 sequences are LGHNA and YSLEER. V shed 2 bases, J shed 5 bases, and the junction held 10 bases outside the gene matches. There are 16 residues in the CDR3. CDR3: CASSQLTGTDIDTQYF. In DNA form, the CDR3 reads TGCGCCAGCAGCCAATTAACCGGGACAGATATAGATACGCAGTATTTT.

This clone was seen just once. J is TRBJ2-1 and V is TRBV5-5, with D unresolved. This CDR3 has 15 amino acids. V lost 1 base and J 4 bases, leaving 12 bases between the germline ends. CDR1 is SGHKS, CDR2 YYEKEE, per germline (reference sequence). Written as DNA, the CDR3 is TGTGCCAGCAGCTTGTTCCAGATTTATTACAATGAGCAGTTCTTC. It translates to CASSLFQIYYNEQFF.

This clone was counted only a few times. The chain couples TRBV7-2 to TRBJ1-3; the match to TRBD1 covers 10 bases. The CDR3 extends over 15 amino acids. Germline V gene data show CDR1 as SGHTA and CDR2 as FQGNSA. Losses at the gene ends were 5 bases for V and 4 bases for J; bases not matched to a gene: 5. The CDR3 loop is CASSPRTGGGNTIYF. As DNA, the CDR3 is TGTGCCAGCAGCCCAAGGACAGGGGGGGGAAACACCATATATTTT.

This clone was seen a handful of times. This chain links TRBV7-9 with TRBJ1-3, with no clear D. The CDR3 spans 15 residues. The germline V gene has CDR1 SEHNR and CDR2 FQNEAQ (reference sequence). V dropped 5 bases and J dropped 0 bases, with 11 bases sitting between them. The CDR3, as DNA: TGTGCCAGCAGCCTTAGACTGGCCTCTGGAAACACCATATATTTT. This codes for CASSLRLASGNTIYF. Full variable domain (missing parts from reference TRBV7-9 and TRBJ1-3): DTGVSQNPRHKITKRGQNVTFRCDPISEHNRLYWYRQTLGQGPEFLTYFQNEAQLEKSRLLSDRFSAERPKGSFSTLEIQRTEQGDSAMYLCASSLRLASGNTIYFGEGSWLTVV.

The chain joins TRBV5-1 to TRBJ2-7; 7 positions match TRBD2. CDR1 SGHRS and CDR2 YFSETQ come from the germline V gene. The ends lost 0 bases at V and 5 bases at J; junction bases unmatched: 11. The CDR3 extends over 16 amino acids. The CDR3 DNA reads TGCGCCAGCAGCTTGGCCCCCGACAGCCGGGGGGACGAGCAGTACTTC. Its protein is CASSLAPDSRGDEQYF.